The 32 T cell receptor beta chains below were found in one sample sequenced in a study of blood T cell repertoires in COVID-19. Some clones are missing from TCRdb's copy, which holds only in-frame ones; the method was immunoSEQ multiplex PCR. The sample holds hundreds of thousands of clones, over 80% seen once. The sample consisted of peripheral blood. The source of these receptors is a man aged 40-49 years with acute or convalescent COVID-19.

The chain couples TRBV3-1 (or the pseudogene TRBV3-2) to TRBJ1-2; D is perhaps TRBD1 (5 bases). Germline V gene sequence: CDR1 LGHDT, CDR2 YNNKEL (reference sequence). The germline V and J ends were trimmed by 3 bases and 8 bases, with 13 bases remaining between them. This CDR3 is 13 amino acids long. The CDR3 reads CASSQRQGRGYTF. CDR3 nucleotides: TGTGCCAGCAGCCAGAGGCAGGGAAGAGGCTACACCTTC.

This clone was picked up a small number of times. Here the CDR3 DNA reads TGTGCCAGCAGCCCCAGCGGGGGTGGGGAGCAGTACTTC. Protein: CASSPSGGGEQYF. J is TRBJ2-7 and V is TRBV9; the match to TRBD2 covers 8 bases. Germline V gene data show CDR1 as SGDLS and CDR2 as YYNGEE. Trimming took 4 bases from V and 7 from J; bases not matched to a gene: 7. There are 13 residues in the CDR3.

The V gene is TRBV29-1, the J gene TRBJ1-1; maybe TRBD1 (5 bases). V was cut by 5 bases and J by 2 bases, with 12 bases left in between. Germline lookup yields CDR1 SQVTM and CDR2 ANQGSEA. The CDR3 spans 13 residues. The CDR3 loop reads CSVPGKGNTEAFF. The CDR3 DNA is TGCAGCGTTCCAGGGAAGGGTAACACTGAAGCTTTCTTT.

In DNA, the CDR3 is TGTGCCAGCCTAGACAGGACCTCGAACACTGAAGCTTTCTTT. Translating it yields CASLDRTSNTEAFF. V and J are TRBV25-1 and TRBJ1-1, with D tentatively TRBD1 (6 bases). The CDR3 totals 14 residues. V lost 8 bases and J 1 base, leaving 14 bases between the germline ends. Germline V CDR1 and CDR2: MGHDK, SYGVNS. Using reference TRBV25-1 and TRBJ1-1 for the parts outside the CDR3, the full variable domain is EADIYQTPRYLVIGTGKKITLECSQTMGHDKMYWYQQDPGMELHLIHYSYGVNSTEKGDLSSESTVSRIRTEHFPLTLESARPSHTSQYLCASLDRTSNTEAFFGQGTRLTVV.

The chain recombines TRBV6-2 or TRBV6-3 with TRBJ1-1; no clear D. Per the germline V gene, CDR1 is MNHEY and CDR2 is SVGEGT. Trimming pared 5 bases from V and 4 bases from J, leaving 14 bases between. The CDR3 totals 14 residues. CDR3 residues: CASSLLGGGTEAFF. CDR3 in DNA: TGTGCCAGCAGTCTCCTTGGAGGAGGCACTGAAGCTTTCTTT.

The chain recombines TRBV7-2 with TRBJ2-3, with a tentative D call TRBD2 (5 bases). In germline, CDR1 is SGHTA, CDR2 FQGNSA. This CDR3 comprises 15 residues. V was shortened by 4 bases and J by 5 bases, with 16 bases between the two germline ends. The CDR3 nucleotides are TGTGCCAGCAGCTCAGCGCTAGCAAATCAAGATACGCAGTATTTT. This translates into CASSSALANQDTQYF.

The chain combines TRBV2 with TRBJ2-7; D not certain. V lost 5 bases, J lost 6 bases, and 17 bases lay in between. In germline, CDR1 is SNHLY, CDR2 FYNNEI. This CDR3 region has 14 residues. The CDR3 region has the DNA TGTGCCAGCAGTTCCTCCCGTGAAATCGGCGAGCAGTACTTC. Its translation is CASSSSREIGEQYF. Looking up the rest from reference TRBV2 and TRBJ2-7 gives the full variable domain: EPEVTQTPSHQVTQMGQEVILRCVPISNHLYFYWYRQILGQKVEFLVSFYNNEISEKSEIFDDQFSVERPDGSNFTLKIRSTKLEDSAMYFCASSSSREIGEQYFGPGTRLTVT.

The chain joins TRBV7-6 to TRBJ2-7, with 10 positions matching TRBD2. J gave up 0 bases and V 5 bases, and 10 bases lay outside the gene matches. Germline-derived CDR1 and CDR2 are SGHVS and FNYEAQ. This CDR3 comprises 17 residues. The CDR3 loop reads CASSPRTSGNPSYEQYF. CDR3 nucleotides: TGTGCCAGCAGCCCCCGAACTAGCGGGAATCCCTCCTACGAGCAGTACTTC.

V gene TRBV7-3 combines with J gene TRBJ2-2, with 8 bases that match TRBD1. V shed 6 bases and J 4 bases; nucleotides not matched to a gene: 10. CDR3 size: 16 residues. CDR1 and CDR2 from the germline V gene are SGHTA and FQGTGA. The CDR3 sequence: CASSPDRDVITGELFF. CDR3 nucleotide sequence: TGTGCCAGCAGTCCGGACAGGGACGTTATCACCGGGGAGCTGTTTTTT.

The gene calls are TRBV5-4 and TRBJ2-5, with TRBD1 matching over 9 bases. V gave up 4 bases and J gave up 5 bases; unmatched junction bases: 9. There are 15 residues in the CDR3. The germline V gene encodes CDR1 SGHNT and CDR2 YYREEE (reference sequence). Here the CDR3 DNA reads TGTGCCAGCAGCACGTACAGGGGGCGAGGGGAGACCCAGTACTTC. It codes for CASSTYRGRGETQYF. The full variable domain, in which reference TRBV5-4 and TRBJ2-5 provide the parts outside the CDR3, is ETGVTQSPTHLIKTRGQQVTLRCSSQSGHNTVSWYQQALGQGPQFIFQYYREEENGRGNFPPRFSGLQFPNYSSELNVNALELDDSALYLCASSTYRGRGETQYFGPGTRLLVL.

Concerning this clone: Additional DNA sequences in this sample encode the identical CDR3. CDR3 coding DNA: TGTGCCAGCAGGGGGACTTCCTACGAGCAGTACTTC. Translating gives CASRGTSYEQYF. The chain carries TRBV3-1 (or the pseudogene TRBV3-2) and TRBJ2-7, with D maybe TRBD2 (6 bases). This CDR3 spans 12 amino acids. V gave up 6 bases and J gave up 1 base, with 7 bases separating them. Germline V gives CDR1 LGHDT, CDR2 YNNKEL (reference sequence).

V and J are TRBV5-1 and TRBJ2-3, with 7 bases fitting TRBD1. V lost 0 bases to trimming and J lost 1 base; unmatched junction nucleotides: 5. The CDR3 contains 16 residues. CDR1 is SGHRS and CDR2 is YFSETQ in the germline V gene. CDR3 coding DNA: TGCGCCAGCAGCTTGGAGAACAGGGGCGGCACAGATACGCAGTATTTT. This encodes CASSLENRGGTDTQYF.

This chain joins TRBV6-5 and TRBJ1-3; D is uncertain. CDR3 size: 13 residues. The germline V gene encodes CDR1 MNHEY and CDR2 SVGAGI. Trimming pared 0 bases from V and 6 bases from J, leaving 6 bases between. CDR3 DNA sequence: TGTGCCAGCAGTTACTCGACTGTAAACACCATATATTTT. It is translated as CASSYSTVNTIYF.

The J gene is TRBJ1-1, the V gene TRBV5-6; D not certain. CDR3 length equals 12 residues. Germline CDR1 and CDR2: SGHDT and YYEEEE. V gave up 0 bases and J gave up 4 bases, with 4 bases separating them. The CDR3 sequence is CASSLDSTEAFF. CDR3 in DNA: TGTGCCAGCAGCTTGGACAGCACTGAAGCTTTCTTT.

The chain is built from TRBV19 and TRBJ1-5; TRBD1 aligns across 9 bases. CDR3 length equals 14 residues. The J segment lost 6 bases and the V segment lost 6 bases, leaving 6 bases of the junction unmatched. Germline CDR1 and CDR2: LNHDA and SQIVND (reference sequence). The CDR3 bases are TGTGCCAGTAGCGGGACAGGGAGGGGTCAGCCCCAGCATTTT. It translates to CASSGTGRGQPQHF.

The V and J genes are TRBV4-3 and TRBJ2-7; unclear D gene. V lost 0 bases to trimming and J lost 5 bases, with 8 bases between them. Germline CDR1 LGHNA, CDR2 YSLEER. This CDR3 comprises 13 residues. The CDR3 loop is CASSQDGTNEQYF. CDR3 DNA sequence: TGCGCCAGCAGCCAAGATGGCACGAACGAGCAGTACTTC.

The CDR3 DNA reads as TGTGCCAGCAGCGAGAGTGAAAAACTGTTTTTT. Its protein is CASSESEKLFF. This rearrangement joins TRBV2 to TRBJ1-4; D gene uncertain. The CDR3 is made up of 11 amino acids. V was clipped by 6 bases and J by 7 bases, with 6 bases between them. CDR1 and CDR2 (germline): SNHLY, FYNNEI.

V gene TRBV13 combines with J gene TRBJ2-5; the D is unclear. CDR1 PRHDT and CDR2 FYEKMQ come from the germline V gene (reference sequence). CDR3 length: 12 amino acids. The V gene lost 8 bases and the J gene lost 5 bases, with 12 bases spanning the gap. The CDR3 region has the DNA TGTGCCAGCGCTGCGGTGGAGGAGACCCAGTACTTC. Its translation is CASAAVEETQYF. The variable domain in full, completed from reference TRBV13 and TRBJ2-5, reads AAGVIQSPRHLIKEKRETATLKCYPIPRHDTVYWYQQGPGQDPQFLISFYEKMQSDKGSIPDRFSAQQFSDYHSELNMSSLELGDSALYFCASAAVEETQYFGPGTRLLVL.

The V gene is TRBV7-3, the J gene TRBJ1-1; perhaps TRBD1 as D (6 bases). Trimming took off 5 bases at V and 4 bases at J, with 14 bases between the two ends. The CDR3 contains 14 residues. The V gene's germline CDR1 is SGHTA and CDR2 FQGTGA. The CDR3 nucleotides are TGTGCCAGCAGCAAGAACAGGGCTGCCACTGAAGCTTTCTTT. It is translated as CASSKNRAATEAFF.

V is TRBV19 and J is TRBJ1-5, with 8 bases that match TRBD1. In germline, CDR1 is LNHDA, CDR2 SQIVND (reference sequence). This CDR3 has 15 amino acids. The V and J ends lost 3 bases and 7 bases, in that order; junction bases with no gene match: 8. CDR3 amino acids: CASSMGRQGTQPQHF. The CDR3 coding sequence is TGTGCCAGTAGTATGGGTAGACAGGGGACACAGCCCCAGCATTTT.

CDR3 protein: CASSLVRGTYEQYF. CDR3 bases: TGTGCCAGCAGCTTAGTACGCGGCACCTACGAGCAGTACTTC. This chain uses TRBV7-2 with TRBJ2-7, with D unclear. Germline V CDR1 and CDR2: SGHTA, FQGNSA. This CDR3 is built from 14 residues. Trimming cost V 1 base and J 2 bases, with 9 bases left between them.

With respect to this clone: This specimen includes other DNA sequences encoding the same CDR3. The chain recombines TRBV19 with TRBJ1-1; D is perhaps TRBD1 (5 bases). Between the trimmed V and J ends, which lost 6 bases and 3 bases, there was a span of 14 bases. Per germline, CDR1 LNHDA and CDR2 SQIVND (reference sequence). The CDR3 consists of 14 residues. CDR3 in amino acids: CASSRASRDTEAFF. The CDR3 nucleotides read TGTGCCAGTAGCAGGGCCTCCCGGGACACTGAAGCTTTCTTT.

This chain links TRBV10-3 with TRBJ1-1; possibly TRBD1 for D (5 bases). V was clipped by 6 bases and J by 1 base, with 12 bases between them. The CDR3 totals 14 residues. Germline CDR1 and CDR2: ENHRY and SYGVKD. The CDR3 DNA follows: TGTGCCATCAGCAAAACCACAGGGAACACTGAAGCTTTCTTT. Its translation is CAISKTTGNTEAFF.

Only a few counts were recorded for this clone. V and J are TRBV5-1 and TRBJ1-4; 10 bases map to TRBD1. V was clipped by 2 bases and J by 3 bases; unmatched bases: 7. The CDR3 spans 17 residues. CDR1 is SGHRS, CDR2 YFSETQ, per germline. The CDR3 DNA reads as TGCGCCAGCAGCTTTCGGACAGGGGGTTCGGCTAATGAAAAACTGTTTTTT. As protein: CASSFRTGGSANEKLFF.

As concerns this clone: One end of the junction is discordant with germline, which a read error may explain. The chain links TRBV4-2 to TRBJ1-6; tentative D call: TRBD1 (5 bases). CDR1 is LGHNA and CDR2 is YNFKEQ in the germline V gene. The CDR3 length is 16 residues. CDR3 nucleotide sequence: TGTGCCAGCAGCCAAGAACTGAGCAGGGCGAATTCAGCCCTCCACTTT. Its translation is CASSQELSRANSALHF.

The chain couples TRBV27 to TRBJ1-1; 9 bases map to TRBD1. The CDR3 covers 15 residues. Germline V gene lookup returns CDR1 MNHEY and CDR2 SMNVEV (reference sequence). V lost 6 bases and J lost 0; bases outside the gene matches: 5. In nucleotides, the CDR3 is TGTGCCAGCAGAAGAGGACAGGGGATGAACACTGAAGCTTTCTTT. This translates into CASRRGQGMNTEAFF.

This clone was seen a few times. The gene calls are TRBV30 and TRBJ2-1; TRBD2 matches at 7 bases. With V trimmed by 3 bases and J by 9 bases, 8 bases remained unmatched. In germline, CDR1 is GTSNPN, CDR2 SVGIG (reference sequence). The CDR3 runs to 13 residues. The CDR3 DNA follows: TGTGCCTGGAGCGTCGTAGCGGGCGGTGAGCAGTTCTTC. The encoded protein is CAWSVVAGGEQFF.

The CDR3 DNA reads TGTGCCAGCTCACCACCGACAGGGATAAGCACTGAAGCTTTCTTT. As protein: CASSPPTGISTEAFF. The rearrangement uses TRBV18 and TRBJ1-1; 7 positions match TRBD1. Trimming removed 0 bases from V and 4 bases from J; junction bases left unmatched: 5. The length of the CDR3 is 15 residues. Germline assignment: CDR1 KGHSH and CDR2 LQKENI.

V is TRBV6-1 and J is TRBJ2-3, with 8 bases that match TRBD1. The J segment lost 4 bases and the V segment lost 1 base, leaving 13 bases of the junction unmatched. In germline, CDR1 is MNHNS, CDR2 SASEGT. The CDR3 runs 18 residues. The CDR3 protein is CASSEVWVTGVDPDTQYF. The CDR3 DNA reads TGTGCCAGCAGTGAAGTCTGGGTGACAGGGGTGGACCCAGATACGCAGTATTTT.

The chain links TRBV6-5 to TRBJ1-3, with TRBD1 identical over 8 bases. The CDR3 contains 15 residues. Unmatched junction bases numbered 5, after V lost 5 bases and J lost 2 bases. CDR1 MNHEY and CDR2 SVGAGI come from the germline V gene. The CDR3 sequence is CASSPDRVAGNTIYF. The CDR3, as DNA: TGTGCCAGCAGTCCGGACAGGGTTGCTGGAAACACCATATATTTT.

This clone appeared a few times. The V and J genes are TRBV7-3 and TRBJ2-7; 9 bases align to TRBD2. Germline loops: CDR1 SGHTA, CDR2 FQGTGA. The V segment lost 0 bases and the J segment 6 bases; nucleotides outside the gene matches: 3. The CDR3 runs 14 residues. The CDR3 here is CASSLTSGSLEQYF. CDR3 DNA sequence: TGTGCCAGCAGCTTAACTAGCGGGAGTCTCGAGCAGTACTTC.

The rearrangement uses TRBV30 and TRBJ1-3; weak D call: TRBD1 (5 bases). CDR3 size: 16 residues. Germline values: CDR1 GTSNPN, CDR2 SVGIG (reference sequence). V shed 2 bases and J shed 4 bases, with 18 bases lying between them. The CDR3 nucleotides are TGTGCCTGGAGTAACGGGAGGGGCAGCTCCGGAAACACCATATATTTT. Amino acid sequence: CAWSNGRGSSGNTIYF.